Included here is one T cell receptor beta chain sequence, with context. The table came from immunoSEQ multiplex PCR; TCRdb's copy has only in-frame clones and leaves some out. The sample consists of more than 90,000 clones, approximately 90% of them appearing once. The sample originates from a study of PD-L1 blockade in urothelial cancer. Study as a whole: It was around 2014 that patients started atezolizumab at 1,200 mg intravenously every 3 weeks. Blood was analyzed 3 weeks (second dose) and 6 weeks after treatment start.

Specified time point: peripheral blood 6 weeks after treatment start. Each patient contributed between 1 and 8 total time points of blood mononuclear cells, pretreatment and during treatment. With 6 bases removed from V and 4 bases from J, the gap between germline ends came to 12 bases. The CDR3 spans 14 residues. CDR1 and CDR2 (germline): SEHNR, FQNEAQ (reference sequence). The source of this sequence is a man aged 55 to 70 with urothelial cancer. Specimen: PBMCs, collected around atezolizumab (anti-PD-L1) treatment. The V gene is TRBV7-9, the J gene TRBJ2-2; TRBD1 might be the D (6 bases). Here the CDR3 reads CASSEGQTTGELFF. For the CDR3, the DNA is TGTGCCAGCAGTGAAGGACAGACCACCGGGGAGCTGTTTTTT.